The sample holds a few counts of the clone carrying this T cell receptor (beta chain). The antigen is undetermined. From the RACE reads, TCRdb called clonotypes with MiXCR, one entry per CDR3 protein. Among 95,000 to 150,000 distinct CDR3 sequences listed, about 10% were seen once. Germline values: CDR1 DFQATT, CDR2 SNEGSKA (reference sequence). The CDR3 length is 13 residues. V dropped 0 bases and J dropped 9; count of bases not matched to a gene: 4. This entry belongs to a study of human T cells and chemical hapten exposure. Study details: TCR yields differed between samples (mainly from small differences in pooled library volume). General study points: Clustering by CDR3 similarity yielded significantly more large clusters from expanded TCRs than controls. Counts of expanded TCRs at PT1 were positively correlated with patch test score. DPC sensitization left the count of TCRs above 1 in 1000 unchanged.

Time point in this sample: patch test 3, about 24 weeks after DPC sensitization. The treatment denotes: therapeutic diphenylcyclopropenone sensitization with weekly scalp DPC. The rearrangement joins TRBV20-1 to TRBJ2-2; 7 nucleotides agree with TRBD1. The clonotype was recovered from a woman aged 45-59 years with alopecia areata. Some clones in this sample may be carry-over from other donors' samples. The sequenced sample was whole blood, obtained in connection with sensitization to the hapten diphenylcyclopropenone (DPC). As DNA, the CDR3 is TGCAGTGCTAGAGAGACAGGGCGCCGGGAGCTGTTTTTT. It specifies CSARETGRRELFF.